This TCR beta chain was documented in a study of response to subunit inactivated influenza vaccine. Remarks on this clonotype: Its antigen is currently unknown.

TCRdb passed the RT-PCR reads through MiXCR, listing each CDR3 protein once. The data contain about 580,000 distinct CDR3 sequences, roughly 15% of them singletons. Regarding the study as a whole: Authors suggested seasonal influenza vaccinations each recruit few new T cells.

V lost 4 bases and J lost 6; bases outside the gene matches: 12. The CDR3 has 16 residues. CDR1 is SGHDT and CDR2 is YYEEEE in the germline V gene. The gene calls are TRBV5-6 and TRBJ2-2; TRBD2 matches 7 bases. The origin of this receptor is a man between 45 and 60 years old who received an inactivated influenza vaccine. Specimen: PBMCs from blood, collected 12 days after vaccination. CDR3 in DNA: TGTGCCAGCAGCCCCTCCGGACTAGGTGTGGCCGGGGAGCTGTTTTTT. Its protein is CASSPSGLGVAGELFF.